These T cell receptor beta chains were read from a single sample in a study of identical twins. TCRdb ran MiXCR on the 5' RACE reads and lists one entry per CDR3 protein. The top ten hold 0.91% of the sample, which has about 520,000 distinct CDR3 sequences, under 25% seen once. This same sample was also part of a study on T cells expressing NK-cell markers.

Sequencing was performed on CD4+ T cells sorted from blood. Receptors were obtained from a woman younger than 35 in good health. Both conserved end residues are part of each CDR3. The D gene is left open where the match is weak. Size values are once, few and many counts, or a class for expanded clones, and some rows have none.

-	TRBD1	TRBJ1-6	TRBV7-9	TGTGCCAGCTTGTGGACAGGGGTCTCACCCCTCCACTTT	CASLWTGVSPLHF
-	-	TRBJ2-3	TRBV10-3	TGTGCCGGTGCCGATGGGGCGAGCACAGATACGCAGTATTTT	CAGADGASTDTQYF
few	TRBD1	TRBJ1-2	TRBV12-3/TRBV12-4	TGTGCCAGCAGTAACCGGGACAGGGACTATGGCTACACCTTC	CASSNRDRDYGYTF
-	-	TRBJ1-2	TRBV2	TGTGCCATCAGCCCCACCCCAGGACAGAACTTTAACTATGGCTACACCTTC	CAISPTPGQNFNYGYTF
few	-	TRBJ2-3	TRBV6-1	TGTGCCAGCAGTCGACTAGGGGCCGAAGGTACGCAGTATTTT	CASSRLGAEGTQYF
-	-	TRBJ1-4	TRBV7-9	TGTGCCAGCAGCTCCGGGACGGGGAGACTGTTTTTT	CASSSGTGRLFF
few	TRBD2	TRBJ2-7	TRBV20-1	TGCAGTGGGACCACTGGGGAGGGGTACGAGCAGTACTTC	CSGTTGEGYEQYF
-	-	TRBJ2-1	TRBV7-8	TGTGCCAGCAGCTTAGCGCGGATTGAGCAGTTCTTC	CASSLARIEQFF
few	-	TRBJ2-5	TRBV20-1	TGCAGTGCTTCCGCCGCGCCGGCCCAGTACTTC	CSASAAPAQYF
few	-	TRBJ2-5	TRBV12-3/TRBV12-4	TGTGCCAGCAGCTTATCCGCCTGGGAGTTCGGGGAGACCCAGTACTTC	CASSLSAWEFGETQYF
few	-	TRBJ2-7	TRBV27	TGTGCCAGCAGTCGAAGAAAACGCTACGAGCAGTACTTC	CASSRRKRYEQYF
few	-	TRBJ1-1	TRBV5-1	TGCGCCAGCAGCCCCGCCCAGGGGACCGTGGGGACTGAAGCTTTCTTT	CASSPAQGTVGTEAFF
-	-	TRBJ2-3	TRBV12-3/TRBV12-4	TGTGCCAGCAGTTTAACGGCGACAAAAACTAGCACAGATACGCAGTATTTT	CASSLTATKTSTDTQYF
-	TRBD1	TRBJ2-1	TRBV18	TGTGCCAGCTCACGCATCTCAGGGGGCCGGAATGAGCAGTTCTTC	CASSRISGGRNEQFF
-	-	TRBJ1-1	TRBV29-1	TGCAGCGCAGAGCGGCACCCGAACACTGAAGCTTTCTTT	CSAERHPNTEAFF
-	TRBD1	TRBJ2-7	TRBV6-5	TGTGCCAGCAGTTACACAGGGGGCATCAACTACGAGCAGTACTTC	CASSYTGGINYEQYF
few	-	TRBJ2-2	TRBV6-1	TGTGCCAGCAGTATCCTAGTGATGGCCAACACCGGGGAGCTGTTTTTT	CASSILVMANTGELFF
-	TRBD1	TRBJ1-2	TRBV20-1	TGCAGTGAGGCGGGACAGGGGGCTTCTAACTATGGCTACACCTTC	CSEAGQGASNYGYTF
few	-	TRBJ2-4	TRBV25-1	TGTGCCAGCAGTGAATACCGGCAGCTGAGGGACATTCAGTACTTC	CASSEYRQLRDIQYF
-	-	TRBJ1-1	TRBV20-1	TGCAGTGCTAGCGGGGGACGGGGCTTCGAAGCTTTCTTT	CSASGGRGFEAFF
-	-	TRBJ2-5	TRBV25-1	TGTGCCAGCAGTGGGCGGGAGACCCAGTACTTC	CASSGRETQYF
-	TRBD2	TRBJ2-5	TRBV15	TGTGCCACCAGCAGAGCGGGACTAGCGGAAGGGTCCCAGTACTTC	CATSRAGLAEGSQYF
-	TRBD2	TRBJ2-3	TRBV12-3/TRBV12-4	TGTGCCAGCAGTTACCTGGGGGGGGTCACAGATACGCAGTATTTT	CASSYLGGVTDTQYF